This note documents a single T cell receptor beta chain sequence. The antigen is not known. This entry is derived from a study of OX40 agonist ivuxolimab in advanced cancers. Study background: Patients were infused with ivuxolimab every 2 weeks at 0.01 to 10 mg/kg.

Here immunoSEQ multiplex PCR was the method, and the copy in TCRdb shows in-frame clones only, minus some. This table holds more than 75,000 clones, approximately 86% found once. Points from the study as a whole: The mean number of expanded clones was higher in CD8+ T cells than in CD4+.

CDR3 length: 14 residues. The germline CDR1 and CDR2 sequences are PRHDT and FYEKMQ (reference sequence). Trimming cost V 3 bases and J 6 bases; bases outside gene matches: 4. V gene TRBV13 combines with J gene TRBJ2-3, with 9 positions matching TRBD2. This clonotype originated in an adult with an advanced solid tumor such as melanoma, head and neck, liver or kidney cancer. This material consisted of CD4+ or CD8+ T cells sorted from blood, taken in a trial of the OX40 agonist ivuxolimab. CDR3 protein: CASSLRGGSDTQYF. As DNA, the CDR3 is TGTGCCAGCAGCTTGCGGGGGGGCTCTGATACGCAGTATTTT.